This entry features one T cell receptor (beta chain) sequence. This table comes from immunoSEQ multiplex PCR, and its TCRdb copy is limited to in-frame clones, with some not included. The sample lists 35,000 to 50,000 clones, about 88% occurring once. These data come from a study of T cell changes during pregnancy in multiple sclerosis. The V gene lost 4 bases and the J gene lost 0 bases, with 14 bases spanning the gap. This CDR3 spans 15 amino acids. Germline assignment: CDR1 GTSNPN and CDR2 SVGIG (reference sequence). The receptor comes from a female donor with multiple sclerosis, enrolled in a pregnancy study. The sample in question was CD4+ T cells from peripheral blood mononuclear cells, obtained in the first trimester of pregnancy. The chain employs TRBV30 and TRBJ2-3; tentative D call: TRBD2 (6 bases). CDR3 region: CAWTEAGLSTDTQYF. CDR3 nucleotide sequence: TGTGCCTGGACTGAAGCGGGCCTCAGCACAGATACGCAGTATTTT.